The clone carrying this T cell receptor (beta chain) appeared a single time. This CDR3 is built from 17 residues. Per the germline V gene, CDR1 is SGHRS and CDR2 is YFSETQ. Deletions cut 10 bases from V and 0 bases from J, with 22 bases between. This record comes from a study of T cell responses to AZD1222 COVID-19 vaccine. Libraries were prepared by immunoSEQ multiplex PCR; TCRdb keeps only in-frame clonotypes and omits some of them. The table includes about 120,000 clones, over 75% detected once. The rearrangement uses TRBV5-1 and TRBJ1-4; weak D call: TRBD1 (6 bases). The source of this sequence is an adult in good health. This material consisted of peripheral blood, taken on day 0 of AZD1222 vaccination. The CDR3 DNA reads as TGCGCCGGGTTTAAAAAGGGGACACCTTCAACTAATGAAAAACTGTTTTTT. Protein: CAGFKKGTPSTNEKLFF.